The next 29 T cell receptor beta chains were all read from a single sample in a study of cytomegalovirus exposure and HLA in healthy donors. Researchers ran the PCR with 60 Vbeta and 13 Jbeta primers. Assay: immunoSEQ multiplex PCR; the TCRdb copy retains only in-frame clones and omits some. The repertoire holds some 170,000 clones, 80% to 90% seen once, with around 1.9% in the top ten. Sequenced input: PBMCs. The receptors here all came from a woman in her late teens or twenties in good health and CMV-seronegative.

CDR3 protein: CASRGTGNPYGYTF. As DNA, the CDR3 is TGTGCCAGCAGGGGGACAGGGAACCCCTATGGCTACACCTTC. This chain joins TRBV28 and TRBJ1-2; the match to TRBD1 covers 9 bases. Germline loops: CDR1 MDHEN, CDR2 SYDVKM. Trimming at V came to 6 bases and at J to 4 bases, leaving 6 bases not matched to a gene. CDR3 length: 14 residues.

V and J are TRBV12-5 and TRBJ2-7; 11 bases match TRBD2. V shed 3 bases and J 1 base; nucleotides not matched to a gene: 2. This CDR3 region has 15 residues. In germline, CDR1 is LGHNT, CDR2 FRNRAP. DNA for the CDR3: TGTGCTAGTGGTTTCGGGACTAGCGGATCCTACGAGCAGTACTTC. Its translation is CASGFGTSGSYEQYF. Combining the CDR3 with reference TRBV12-5 and TRBJ2-7 gives the whole variable domain DARVTQTPRHKVTEMGQEVTMRCQPILGHNTVFWYRQTMMQGLELLAYFRNRAPLDDSGMPKDRFSAEMPDATLATLKIQPSEPRDSAVYFCASGFGTSGSYEQYFGPGTRLTVT.

The chain couples TRBV6-6 to TRBJ2-7; 10 nucleotides match TRBD2. The ends lost 8 bases at V and 3 bases at J; junction bases unmatched: 4. This CDR3 comprises 13 residues. Germline assignment: CDR1 MNHNY and CDR2 SVGAGI (reference sequence). The CDR3 spells CASRKREGYEQYF. The CDR3, as DNA: TGTGCCAGCCGGAAGCGGGAGGGCTACGAGCAGTACTTC.

This chain uses TRBV27 with TRBJ2-7; weak D call: TRBD2 (6 bases). V was trimmed by 1 base and J by 2 bases, leaving 24 bases between them. Per the germline V gene, CDR1 is MNHEY and CDR2 is SMNVEV (reference sequence). CDR3 size: 19 residues. The CDR3 is CASSLLAPGVGTAAYEQYF. The CDR3 DNA reads as TGTGCCAGCAGTTTATTGGCGCCGGGAGTAGGGACGGCGGCCTACGAGCAGTACTTC.

The V gene is TRBV4-2, the J gene TRBJ1-2, with no clear D. Trimming stripped 0 bases from V and 3 bases from J, with 11 bases between. The CDR3 loop spans 15 amino acids. Germline lookup yields CDR1 LGHNA and CDR2 YNFKEQ. Here the CDR3 DNA reads TGTGCCAGCAGCCAAGAGGCAGCGGGCGACTATGGCTACACCTTC. As protein: CASSQEAAGDYGYTF.

CDR3 loop: CASSWTGDNNEKLFF. CDR3 nucleotides: TGCGCCAGCAGCTGGACAGGAGATAATAATGAAAAACTGTTTTTT. The J gene is TRBJ1-4, the V gene TRBV5-1, with 7 bases fitting TRBD1. The V segment lost 3 bases and the J segment 4 bases; nucleotides outside the gene matches: 6. CDR3 size: 15 residues. Germline V lookup: CDR1 SGHRS, CDR2 YFSETQ. Based on the CDR3 plus reference TRBV5-1 and TRBJ1-4, the full variable domain is KAGVTQTPRYLIKTRGQQVTLSCSPISGHRSVSWYQQTPGQGLQFLFEYFSETQRNKGNFPGRFSGRQFSNSRSEMNVSTLELGDSALYLCASSWTGDNNEKLFFGSGTQLSVL.

In this sample, this clone turned up a few times. The chain combines TRBV5-1 with TRBJ1-2; TRBD1 is a possible D gene (5 bases). The CDR3 totals 16 residues. The V end was cut by 2 bases, the J end by 4 bases, with 18 bases between. The V gene's germline CDR1 is SGHRS and CDR2 YFSETQ. CDR3 residues: CASSFSSRDSTYGYTF. The DNA of the CDR3 is TGCGCCAGCAGCTTTTCCTCCCGGGACTCGACCTATGGCTACACCTTC.

The rearrangement joins TRBV10-1 to TRBJ2-3; D is ambiguous. The V gene lost 3 bases and the J gene lost 4 bases, with 8 bases spanning the gap. The CDR3 runs 13 residues. From germline, CDR1 is WNHNN and CDR2 SYGVQD (reference sequence). CDR3 sequence (DNA): TGCGCCAGCAGTGATCAGATTGCAGATACGCAGTATTTT. It codes for CASSDQIADTQYF.

The gene calls are TRBV19 and TRBJ2-5, with 8 bases aligning to TRBD1. CDR3 length equals 14 residues. CDR1 and CDR2 from the germline V gene are LNHDA and SQIVND (reference sequence). Trimming took 3 bases from V and 1 from J; bases not matched to a gene: 1. The CDR3 reads CASSITGGQETQYF. CDR3 sequence (DNA): TGTGCCAGTAGTATCACAGGGGGCCAAGAGACCCAGTACTTC. Full variable domain (rest looked up from reference TRBV19 and TRBJ2-5): DGGITQSPKYLFRKEGQNVTLSCEQNLNHDAMYWYRQDPGQGLRLIYYSQIVNDFQKGDIAEGYSVSREKKESFPLTVTSAQKNPTAFYLCASSITGGQETQYFGPGTRLLVL.

This clone has just a few counts. V gene TRBV5-1 combines with J gene TRBJ2-1; 9 bases agree with TRBD2. With V trimmed by 7 bases and J by 4 bases, 9 bases remained unmatched. The CDR3 is made up of 15 amino acids. Germline values: CDR1 SGHRS, CDR2 YFSETQ. CDR3 region: CASRLAGSTYNEQFF. The CDR3 nucleotides read TGCGCCAGCCGGCTAGCGGGATCAACGTACAATGAGCAGTTCTTC.

This clone came up once. The V gene is TRBV27, the J gene TRBJ2-7, with 7 bases that match TRBD2. The germline V gene has CDR1 MNHEY and CDR2 SMNVEV (reference sequence). V was clipped by 2 bases and J by 3 bases; unmatched bases: 10. The CDR3 totals 16 residues. The CDR3 protein is CASSLDRLAVNYEQYF. The CDR3 DNA is TGTGCCAGCAGTTTAGATCGGCTAGCGGTAAACTACGAGCAGTACTTC.

This clone was detected only a few times. This chain's CDR3 is CASSLKDSSNTEAFF. The CDR3 DNA sequence: TGTGCCAGCAGCTTGAAGGACAGCTCGAACACTGAAGCTTTCTTT. The chain uses TRBV5-4 and TRBJ1-1; TRBD1 is a possible D gene (6 bases). The V end lost 1 base, the J end lost 1 base, and 11 bases lay between the germline ends. This CDR3 has 15 residues. CDR1 SGHNT and CDR2 YYREEE come from the germline V gene (reference sequence).

This clone was detected a few times. This rearrangement joins TRBV5-6 to TRBJ1-2; maybe TRBD1 (6 bases). The CDR3 is made up of 14 amino acids. Trimming removed 4 bases at V and 2 bases at J, with 12 bases between. From germline, CDR1 is SGHDT and CDR2 YYEEEE. In DNA form, the CDR3 reads TGTGCCAGCAGCGTAAAAGGACAGAACTATGGCTACACCTTC. This encodes CASSVKGQNYGYTF.

CDR3 bases: TGTGCCAGCAGCCAACGGACAGCTGGAAACACCATATATTTT. Translated: CASSQRTAGNTIYF. The J gene is TRBJ1-3, the V gene TRBV25-1; a possible D gene is TRBD1 (6 bases). The CDR3 has 14 amino acids. With 6 bases removed from V and 2 bases from J, the gap between germline ends came to 11 bases. CDR1 MGHDK and CDR2 SYGVNS come from the germline V gene.

This clone came up once. The chain joins TRBV6-1 to TRBJ1-5; 8 positions match TRBD1. In germline, CDR1 is MNHNS, CDR2 SASEGT. Trimming at V came to 0 bases and at J to 5 bases, leaving 6 bases not matched to a gene. The CDR3 totals 16 residues. In DNA, the CDR3 is TGTGCCAGCAGTGAAGCGGCTGGGACAGGCTATCAGCCCCAGCATTTT. It translates to CASSEAAGTGYQPQHF.

The chain has TRBV11-3 and TRBJ2-7; D gene uncertain. Germline CDR1 SGHNT, CDR2 YENEEA. CDR3 size: 15 residues. Trimming removed 5 bases at V and 0 bases at J, with 14 bases between. Written as DNA, the CDR3 is TGTGCCAGCAGCCCAGGCACTCCCTACTCCTACGAGCAGTACTTC. This gives the protein CASSPGTPYSYEQYF. The full variable domain, with the rest looked up from reference TRBV11-3 and TRBJ2-7, is EAGVVQSPRYKIIEKKQPVAFWCNPISGHNTLYWYLQNLGQGPELLIRYENEEAVDDSQLPKDRFSAERLKGVDSTLKIQPAELGDSAVYLCASSPGTPYSYEQYFGPGTRLTVT.

This sequence joins TRBV7-6 and TRBJ2-7; D possibly corresponds to TRBD1 (5 bases). Germline V lookup: CDR1 SGHVS, CDR2 FNYEAQ. The CDR3 spans 16 residues. The V gene lost 1 base and the J gene lost 0 bases, with 13 bases spanning the gap. This CDR3 is CASSLVTQDPSYEQYF. CDR3 DNA: TGTGCCAGCAGCTTAGTTACACAGGATCCCTCCTACGAGCAGTACTTC.

V and J are TRBV27 and TRBJ1-1; tentatively, D is TRBD1 (5 bases). This CDR3 is 17 amino acids long. V dropped 5 bases and J dropped 1 base, with 20 bases sitting between them. Germline V gene lookup returns CDR1 MNHEY and CDR2 SMNVEV (reference sequence). This CDR3 reads CASSLFWDRDWNTEAFF. The CDR3 DNA reads as TGTGCCAGCAGTCTTTTTTGGGACCGGGACTGGAACACTGAAGCTTTCTTT.

J is TRBJ2-5 and V is TRBV18, with D unclear. The length of the CDR3 is 15 residues. The V gene lost 3 bases and the J gene lost 0 bases, with 11 bases spanning the gap. Germline lookup yields CDR1 KGHSH and CDR2 LQKENI. In DNA form, the CDR3 reads TGTGCCAGCTCACCCGCATCTATGTACCAAGAGACCCAGTACTTC. Translating gives CASSPASMYQETQYF.

The rearrangement links TRBV29-1 to TRBJ2-1; 13 bases agree with TRBD2. The J segment lost 0 bases and the V segment lost 7 bases, leaving 12 bases of the junction unmatched. CDR1 is SQVTM and CDR2 is ANQGSEA in the germline V gene. This CDR3 is 18 amino acids long. CDR3 in amino acids: CSATGLAGPSSSYNEQFF. The CDR3 nucleotides read TGCAGCGCTACGGGACTAGCGGGGCCCTCAAGCTCCTACAATGAGCAGTTCTTC.

V is TRBV10-3 and J is TRBJ1-5; 7 positions agree with TRBD1. The CDR3 is 16 residues long. Germline-derived CDR1 and CDR2 are ENHRY and SYGVKD. The V and J ends lost 3 bases and 3 bases, in that order; junction bases with no gene match: 8. The CDR3 loop is CAISDRDSRINQPQHF. As DNA, the CDR3 is TGTGCCATCAGTGACCGGGACAGTAGAATCAATCAGCCCCAGCATTTT.

CDR3 in DNA: TGTGCCAGCAGTGTTCAGGTGAACACTGAAGCTTTCTTT. Amino acids: CASSVQVNTEAFF. V gene TRBV27 combines with J gene TRBJ1-1; unclear D gene. Looked up from germline, CDR1 is MNHEY and CDR2 is SMNVEV (reference sequence). The CDR3 runs to 13 residues. Trimming left V 5 bases short and J 0 bases short, with 7 bases between.

The chain has TRBV5-1 and TRBJ2-1, with 8 positions matching TRBD2. Germline CDR1 SGHRS, CDR2 YFSETQ. This CDR3 comprises 15 residues. J was trimmed by 3 bases and V by 4 bases; bases with no gene match: 6. CDR3 loop: CASSRTSGGYNEQFF. Here the CDR3 DNA reads TGCGCCAGCAGCCGAACTAGCGGAGGCTACAATGAGCAGTTCTTC.

The rearrangement uses TRBV5-1 and TRBJ2-7; 7 bases fit TRBD1. Losses at the gene ends were 5 bases for V and 1 base for J; bases not matched to a gene: 9. CDR1 is SGHRS and CDR2 is YFSETQ in the germline V gene. This CDR3 is 15 amino acids long. The CDR3 coding sequence is TGCGCCAGCAGTCCTTTGACAGGGCCATCCTACGAGCAGTACTTC. Its translation is CASSPLTGPSYEQYF.

The V gene is TRBV4-1, the J gene TRBJ1-4; 9 bases map to TRBD1. This CDR3 has 15 amino acids. Germline CDR1 and CDR2: MGHRA and YSYEKL. V lost 4 bases, J lost 7 bases, and 7 bases stayed unmatched. The CDR3 loop reads CASSPTPGQGEKLFF. The CDR3 DNA reads TGCGCCAGCAGCCCCACCCCGGGACAGGGTGAAAAACTGTTTTTT.

This rearrangement joins TRBV9 to TRBJ2-3; D gene ambiguous. The CDR3 is made up of 15 amino acids. V was clipped by 0 bases and J by 2 bases, with 10 bases between them. Germline-derived CDR1 and CDR2 are SGDLS and YYNGEE. CDR3: CASSVDFSPTDTQYF. CDR3 nucleotides: TGTGCCAGCAGCGTAGATTTTAGCCCCACAGATACGCAGTATTTT.

This clone was seen only a few times. The rearrangement joins TRBV2 to TRBJ2-2; 7 positions match TRBD1. Trimming took 4 bases from V and 4 from J; bases not matched to a gene: 15. This CDR3 contains 18 residues. Looked up from germline, CDR1 is SNHLY and CDR2 is FYNNEI. The CDR3 loop reads CASSVDLEGTAATGELFF. The CDR3 nucleotides are TGTGCCAGCAGTGTAGATTTAGAGGGGACAGCGGCCACCGGGGAGCTGTTTTTT.

This chain links TRBV11-2 with TRBJ1-4; 8 bases align to TRBD1. Germline lookup yields CDR1 SGHAT and CDR2 FQNNGV. Trimming took 2 bases from V and 11 from J; bases not matched to a gene: 10. The CDR3 covers 15 residues. DNA for the CDR3: TGTGCCAGCAGCTTAAGGGCAGGGGGCCGGGATAAACTGTTTTTT. Its translation: CASSLRAGGRDKLFF.

The chain joins TRBV7-9 to TRBJ2-1, with 10 bases matching TRBD2. Germline V gene lookup returns CDR1 SEHNR and CDR2 FQNEAQ (reference sequence). This CDR3 comprises 15 residues. J was trimmed by 3 bases and V by 5 bases; bases with no gene match: 4. CDR3 in amino acids: CASSIIAGGYNEQFF. CDR3 nucleotides: TGTGCCAGCAGCATAATAGCGGGGGGCTACAATGAGCAGTTCTTC.